This T cell receptor (beta chain) was sequenced during a study of blood T cell repertoires in COVID-19. The wider study: T cells, B-cell-depleted T cells, or PBMCs supplied cDNA or gDNA.

CDR1 is SGHTA, CDR2 FQGNSA, per germline. Trimming took off 1 base at V and 1 base at J, with 10 bases between the two ends. The CDR3 runs 15 residues. In the authors' workflow: Amplification of reference gene primers provided the estimated nucleated cell counts. Generated by immunoSEQ multiplex PCR, the TCRdb table keeps only in-frame clones and is missing some. V, J and clone size derive from that table, while D and trimming were established from the DNA sequence. The sample has approximately 360,000 clones, nearly 90% seen once. The sample consisted of peripheral blood. V is TRBV7-2 and J is TRBJ2-5; the D gene is possibly TRBD1 (5 bases). The sequence derives from a man younger than 30 with active or convalescent COVID-19. This chain's CDR3 is CASSLGGSFQETQYF. Written as DNA, the CDR3 is TGTGCCAGCAGCTTAGGGGGCTCGTTCCAAGAGACCCAGTACTTC.